What follows are 32 T cell receptor beta chains derived from one specimen sequenced in a study of cytomegalovirus exposure and HLA in healthy donors. The PCR was carried out with 60 Vbeta primers and 13 Jbeta primers. Profiling relied on immunoSEQ multiplex PCR, and the TCRdb table lists in-frame clones only, not all of them. The data show some 180,000 clones, around four fifths seen once. Material: PBMCs. All receptors derive from a woman in her sixties in good health and CMV-seropositive.

The chain uses TRBV29-1 and TRBJ2-5, with D possibly called TRBD1 or TRBD2 (5 bases each). This CDR3 contains 13 residues. Trimming took 5 bases from V and 2 from J, leaving 12 bases between them. Germline V gene sequence: CDR1 SQVTM, CDR2 ANQGSEA. The CDR3 bases are TGCAGCGTTCAAGGGACGGGACAAGAGACCCAGTACTTC. This translates into CSVQGTGQETQYF.

The rearrangement joins TRBV5-1 to TRBJ2-3; D gene unclear. CDR3 length: 15 amino acids. The germline V gene encodes CDR1 SGHRS and CDR2 YFSETQ. V lost 2 bases and J 3 bases, leaving 13 bases between the germline ends. The DNA of the CDR3 is TGCGCCAGCAGCTTCTGGCAGATATCTACAGATACGCAGTATTTT. This sequence encodes CASSFWQISTDTQYF.

The V call is TRBV5-8, the J call TRBJ2-7; 7 bases agree with TRBD1. V lost 4 bases and J lost 9; bases outside the gene matches: 13. Germline V gene data show CDR1 as SGHTS and CDR2 as YDEGEE. The CDR3 loop spans 14 amino acids. The CDR3 bases are TGTGCCAGCAGCAGAAGAGACAGGGTTGAGGCGCAGTACTTC. This encodes CASSRRDRVEAQYF. Full variable domain (rest looked up from reference TRBV5-8 and TRBJ2-7): EAGVTQSPTHLIKTRGQQATLRCSPISGHTSVYWYQQALGLGLQFLLWYDEGEERNRGNFPPRFSGRQFPNYSSELNVNALELEDSALYLCASSRRDRVEAQYFGPGTRLTVT.

Concerning this clone itself: An end of the junction differs from the germline gene, which may be a read error. The gene calls are TRBV7-9 and TRBJ2-3; 11 bases are shared with TRBD2. CDR3 size: 17 residues. From germline, CDR1 is SEHNR and CDR2 FQNEAQ (reference sequence). The chain's CDR3 is CSSSLGGTSGATDTQYF. The CDR3, as DNA: TGTTCCAGCAGCTTAGGGGGGACTAGCGGAGCCACAGATACGCAGTATTTT.

The chain uses TRBV4-1 and TRBJ2-1, with D perhaps TRBD2 (6 bases). Germline V gene sequence: CDR1 MGHRA, CDR2 YSYEKL. The CDR3 loop spans 16 amino acids. The V gene lost 0 bases and the J gene lost 4 bases, with 13 bases spanning the gap. CDR3 bases: TGCGCCAGCAGCCAAGAGCTCCGGGGGTGGTACAATGAGCAGTTCTTC. This encodes CASSQELRGWYNEQFF.

The V gene is TRBV6-5, the J gene TRBJ2-5; TRBD2 matches at 7 bases. Germline CDR1 reads MNHEY; CDR2 reads SVGAGI. V was pared by 0 bases and J by 5 bases, with 6 bases of the junction left unmatched. This CDR3 has 15 residues. The CDR3 protein is CASSYSKAGRETQYF. CDR3 coding DNA: TGTGCCAGCAGTTACTCCAAAGCGGGAAGGGAGACCCAGTACTTC.

The chain uses TRBV2 and TRBJ1-5; the D is unclear. Trimming took off 7 bases at V and 2 bases at J, with 9 bases between the two ends. The germline CDR1 and CDR2 sequences are SNHLY and FYNNEI. The CDR3 consists of 13 residues. In DNA form, the CDR3 reads TGTGCCAGCAACAATGGAGGCAATCAGCCCCAGCATTTT. Its protein is CASNNGGNQPQHF.

The chain is built from TRBV19 and TRBJ1-4, with 7 nucleotides matching TRBD1. The CDR3 covers 14 residues. Germline CDR1 LNHDA, CDR2 SQIVND (reference sequence). The trim removed 7 bases at V and 7 bases at J, leaving 9 bases unmatched. Written as DNA, the CDR3 is TGTGCCAGTACCCCACAGGGGAGGAGTGAAAAACTGTTTTTT. It codes for CASTPQGRSEKLFF.

This clone was detected a few times. For the CDR3, the DNA is TGTGCCAGCACCCCGAACAGGGGGGCCCAAGAGACCCAGTACTTC. Amino acid sequence: CASTPNRGAQETQYF. The chain couples TRBV11-2 to TRBJ2-5, with 8 bases fitting TRBD1. From germline, CDR1 is SGHAT and CDR2 FQNNGV. The CDR3 is 15 amino acids. V shed 7 bases and J 1 base; nucleotides not matched to a gene: 8.

The sample holds one count of this clone. The chain is built from TRBV28 and TRBJ2-5, with 11 bases aligning to TRBD2. CDR3 length: 17 residues. CDR1 is MDHEN, CDR2 SYDVKM, per germline. The V gene end was trimmed by 2 bases and the J gene end by 4 bases; junction bases not matched to a gene: 9. CDR3 sequence (DNA): TGTGCCAGCAGTTTAGGGCTTACTAGCGGGAGTCGAGAGACCCAGTACTTC. Amino acids: CASSLGLTSGSRETQYF.

The rearrangement links TRBV30 to TRBJ1-1, with TRBD1 matching 8 bases. Trimming took 2 bases from V and 4 from J; bases not matched to a gene: 9. CDR1 is GTSNPN and CDR2 is SVGIG in the germline V gene (reference sequence). The CDR3 is made up of 15 amino acids. The CDR3 loop reads CAWSPRTGMPTEAFF. CDR3 DNA: TGTGCCTGGAGTCCCCGGACAGGGATGCCCACTGAAGCTTTCTTT.

The chain uses TRBV19 and TRBJ2-7, with 7 bases matching TRBD1. Trimming removed 5 bases from V and 3 bases from J; junction bases left unmatched: 16. This CDR3 contains 17 residues. Per germline, CDR1 LNHDA and CDR2 SQIVND (reference sequence). The CDR3 is CASSPTTGPKVIYEQYF. CDR3 sequence (DNA): TGTGCCAGTAGTCCAACGACAGGGCCAAAGGTGATCTACGAGCAGTACTTC.

CDR3 bases: TGTGCCAGTAGTATCTCCGGGACACCAAATCAGCCCCAGCATTTT. Translation: CASSISGTPNQPQHF. The chain joins TRBV19 to TRBJ1-5; possible D gene TRBD1, 6 bases. From germline, CDR1 is LNHDA and CDR2 SQIVND (reference sequence). This CDR3 has 15 amino acids. V was shortened by 3 bases and J by 4 bases, with 13 bases between the two germline ends.

This clone has a single count. The gene calls are TRBV11-2 and TRBJ1-5, with D perhaps TRBD1 (6 bases). Trimming shortened V by 4 bases and J by 5 bases, and 9 bases separated the two germline ends. The CDR3 sequence is 13 residues long. The germline V gene has CDR1 SGHAT and CDR2 FQNNGV. The DNA for the CDR3 is TGTGCCAGCAGCTCAAACAGGGATCAGCCCCAGCATTTT. Translating it yields CASSSNRDQPQHF. The whole variable domain, filled in from reference TRBV11-2 and TRBJ1-5, reads EAGVAQSPRYKIIEKRQSVAFWCNPISGHATLYWYQQILGQGPKLLIQFQNNGVVDDSQLPKDRFSAERLKGVDSTLKIQPAKLEDSAVYLCASSSNRDQPQHFGDGTRLSIL.

The chain carries TRBV29-1 and TRBJ2-2; D gene unclear. V was cut by 4 bases and J by 5 bases, with 14 bases left in between. The germline V gene has CDR1 SQVTM and CDR2 ANQGSEA. This CDR3 comprises 14 residues. CDR3 sequence (DNA): TGCAGCGTTGGTGCGACACCTTCTACCGGGGAGCTGTTTTTT. Translated, it gives CSVGATPSTGELFF.

The chain is built from TRBV30 and TRBJ2-3; 10 bases are shared with TRBD1. CDR1 is GTSNPN, CDR2 SVGIG, per germline (reference sequence). The CDR3 sequence is 16 residues long. V gave up 2 bases and J gave up 2 bases; unmatched junction bases: 7. The CDR3 DNA is TGTGCCTGGAGTATAGGGACAGGGGCTTTCACAGATACGCAGTATTTT. Amino acids: CAWSIGTGAFTDTQYF.

The CDR3 bases are TGTGCCAGCAGCTCGGAGGGGCGGCTTTTCACAGATACGCAGTATTTT. Amino acid sequence: CASSSEGRLFTDTQYF. The chain links TRBV13 to TRBJ2-3; TRBD2 is a possible D gene (6 bases). Looked up from germline, CDR1 is PRHDT and CDR2 is FYEKMQ (reference sequence). Trimming pared 4 bases from V and 2 bases from J, leaving 16 bases between. This CDR3 is 16 amino acids long. Using reference TRBV13 and TRBJ2-3 for the parts outside the CDR3, the full variable domain is AAGVIQSPRHLIKEKRETATLKCYPIPRHDTVYWYQQGPGQDPQFLISFYEKMQSDKGSIPDRFSAQQFSDYHSELNMSSLELGDSALYFCASSSEGRLFTDTQYFGPGTRLTVL.

The chain carries TRBV28 and TRBJ1-5; 9 bases are a match to TRBD1. The CDR3 covers 13 residues. Germline trimming cut 8 bases from V and 6 bases from J; bases unmatched to any gene: 5. CDR1 MDHEN and CDR2 SYDVKM come from the germline V gene. The CDR3 protein is CASVGQGRQPQHF. The DNA for the CDR3 is TGTGCCAGCGTTGGACAGGGGCGTCAGCCCCAGCATTTT. Full variable domain (outside the CDR3, taken from reference TRBV28 and TRBJ1-5): DVKVTQSSRYLVKRTGEKVFLECVQDMDHENMFWYRQDPGLGLRLIYFSYDVKMKEKGDIPEGYSVSREKKERFSLILESASTNQTSMYLCASVGQGRQPQHFGDGTRLSIL.

V gene TRBV11-3 combines with J gene TRBJ2-3, with D perhaps matching TRBD1 (6 bases). The germline CDR1 and CDR2 sequences are SGHNT and YENEEA. Trimming pared 5 bases from V and 0 bases from J, leaving 15 bases between. CDR3 length: 16 amino acids. The CDR3 here is CASSQGLFGSTDTQYF. CDR3 DNA sequence: TGTGCCAGCAGCCAGGGGTTATTTGGAAGCACAGATACGCAGTATTTT.

There are a few counts of this clone. V usage is TRBV11-2 and J usage is TRBJ2-7, with 11 bases fitting TRBD1. Germline CDR1 reads SGHAT; CDR2 reads FQNNGV. The V and J ends lost 5 bases and 0 bases, in that order; junction bases with no gene match: 3. The CDR3 contains 15 residues. The CDR3 DNA is TGTGCCAGCAGCGTCGGACAGGGGGCCTCCTACGAGCAGTACTTC. Translating it yields CASSVGQGASYEQYF.

This clone appeared a few times. The chain recombines TRBV7-8 with TRBJ2-2; D unresolved. V shed 5 bases and J shed 0 bases, with 10 bases lying between them. The CDR3 length is 15 residues. Germline CDR1 is SGHVS and CDR2 is FQNEAQ. DNA of the CDR3: TGTGCCAGCAGCATGGAGATGACGAACACCGGGGAGCTGTTTTTT. Translating gives CASSMEMTNTGELFF.

The chain is built from TRBV7-2 and TRBJ2-7; D is unclear. Germline assignment: CDR1 SGHTA and CDR2 FQGNSA. Trimming removed 4 bases from V and 6 bases from J, with 16 bases in between. The CDR3 is 14 amino acids. The CDR3 spells CASSSPTKYAEQYF. CDR3 DNA sequence: TGTGCCAGCAGCTCCCCTACCAAATACGCCGAGCAGTACTTC.

This clone showed up just a few times. The V and J genes are TRBV6-1 and TRBJ2-1; D gene unclear. V lost 6 bases to trimming and J lost 5 bases, with 5 bases between them. The CDR3 is 11 residues long. Looked up from germline, CDR1 is MNHNS and CDR2 is SASEGT. CDR3 in DNA: TGTGCCAGCAGCATAGACAATGAGCAGTTCTTC. It translates to CASSIDNEQFF.

V usage is TRBV21-1 and J usage is TRBJ2-7; whether TRBD2, the table's D call, matches the DNA was not checked. TRBV21-1 is an annotated pseudogene. The CDR3 loop spans 15 amino acids. This CDR3 reads CASSKGTSGSYEQYF. The CDR3 nucleotides are TGTGCCAGCAGCAAAGGGACTAGCGGGAGTTACGAGCAGTACTTC.

The V and J genes are TRBV28 and TRBJ2-5; maybe TRBD1 (7 bases). This CDR3 is built from 14 residues. From germline, CDR1 is MDHEN and CDR2 SYDVKM. Between the trimmed V and J ends, which lost 3 bases and 5 bases, there was a span of 13 bases. For the CDR3, the DNA is TGTGCCAGCAGTTTCGGCAGGGGGAGGGAGACCCAGTACTTC. Translating it yields CASSFGRGRETQYF.

The chain carries TRBV2 and TRBJ1-3; maybe TRBD1 (5 bases). CDR1 is SNHLY and CDR2 is FYNNEI in the germline V gene. The CDR3 totals 15 residues. V shed 3 bases and J shed 0 bases, with 9 bases lying between them. Here the CDR3 reads CASSEAGNSGNTIYF. CDR3 bases: TGTGCCAGCAGTGAGGCAGGGAACTCTGGAAACACCATATATTTT.

A note on this clone: Sequence at one end of the junction differs from germline and may be a read error. The chain carries TRBV19 and TRBJ1-1, with D possibly matching TRBD1 (5 bases). Germline CDR1 reads LNHDA; CDR2 reads SQIVND (reference sequence). The length of the CDR3 is 13 residues. The CDR3 bases are TGTGCCAGTAGTATAGAGCGGGGACGTAGCAGCCTCTTT. It is translated as CASSIERGRSSLF. Complete variable domain (other parts from reference TRBV19 and TRBJ1-1): DGGITQSPKYLFRKEGQNVTLSCEQNLNHDAMYWYRQDPGQGLRLIYYSQIVNDFQKGDIAEGYSVSREKKESFPLTVTSAQKNPTAFYLCASSIERGRSSLFGQGTRLTVV.

This rearrangement joins TRBV19 to TRBJ1-2; TRBD1 agrees at 9 bases. Trimming removed 6 bases from V and 4 bases from J; junction bases left unmatched: 6. This CDR3 has 14 amino acids. CDR1 is LNHDA, CDR2 SQIVND, per germline (reference sequence). Written as DNA, the CDR3 is TGTGCCAGTAGGCCCGGGACAGGGACCTATGGCTACACCTTC. Its translation: CASRPGTGTYGYTF. Looking up the rest from reference TRBV19 and TRBJ1-2 gives the full variable domain: DGGITQSPKYLFRKEGQNVTLSCEQNLNHDAMYWYRQDPGQGLRLIYYSQIVNDFQKGDIAEGYSVSREKKESFPLTVTSAQKNPTAFYLCASRPGTGTYGYTFGSGTRLTVV.

The genes are TRBV11-3 and TRBJ2-5, with 14 bases that match TRBD2. The V and J ends lost 5 bases and 5 bases, in that order; junction bases with no gene match: 13. This CDR3 comprises 18 residues. Germline CDR1 is SGHNT and CDR2 is YENEEA. The CDR3 is CASSLGGGLAGGRETQYF. The CDR3 nucleotides are TGTGCCAGCAGCCTGGGAGGCGGACTAGCGGGGGGTCGTGAGACCCAGTACTTC.

This clone was observed once. The chain employs TRBV2 and TRBJ1-5; weak D call: TRBD1 (6 bases). Trimming pared 5 bases from V and 4 bases from J, leaving 15 bases between. This CDR3 comprises 15 residues. From germline, CDR1 is SNHLY and CDR2 FYNNEI. The DNA of the CDR3 is TGTGCCAGCAGTTTGCAGGGGACGGGGAATCAGCCCCAGCATTTT. Protein product: CASSLQGTGNQPQHF.

This sequence joins TRBV25-1 and TRBJ1-4, with TRBD1 identical over 8 bases. The V gene end was trimmed by 3 bases and the J gene end by 7 bases; junction bases not matched to a gene: 4. Germline CDR1 MGHDK, CDR2 SYGVNS. The CDR3 is 14 residues long. The CDR3 here is CASSENRGGEKLFF. Here the CDR3 DNA reads TGTGCCAGCAGTGAGAACAGGGGGGGTGAAAAACTGTTTTTT.

The V gene is TRBV5-1, the J gene TRBJ2-7; 7 bases agree with TRBD1. The length of the CDR3 is 14 residues. The V gene end was trimmed by 3 bases and the J gene end by 0 bases; junction bases not matched to a gene: 3. CDR1 and CDR2 from the germline V gene are SGHRS and YFSETQ. DNA of the CDR3: TGCGCCAGCAGCTGGGGGACAGACTCCTACGAGCAGTACTTC. It specifies CASSWGTDSYEQYF.